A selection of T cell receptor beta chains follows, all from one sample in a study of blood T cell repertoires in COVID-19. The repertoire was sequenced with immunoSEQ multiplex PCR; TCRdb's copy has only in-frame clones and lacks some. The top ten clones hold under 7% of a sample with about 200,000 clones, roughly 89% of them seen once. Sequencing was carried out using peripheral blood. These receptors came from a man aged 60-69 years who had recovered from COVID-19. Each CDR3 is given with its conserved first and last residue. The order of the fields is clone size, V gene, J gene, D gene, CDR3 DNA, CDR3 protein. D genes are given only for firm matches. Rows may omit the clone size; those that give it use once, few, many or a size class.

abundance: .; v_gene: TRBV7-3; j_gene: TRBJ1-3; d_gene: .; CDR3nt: TGTGCCAGCAGCCCCGACAGCCGACTTGGAAACACCATATATTTT; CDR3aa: CASSPDSRLGNTIYF
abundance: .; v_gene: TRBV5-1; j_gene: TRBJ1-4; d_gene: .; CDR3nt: TGCGCCAGCAGCTTGGAAGGAGGGCGGGAAAAACTGTTTTTT; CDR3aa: CASSLEGGREKLFF
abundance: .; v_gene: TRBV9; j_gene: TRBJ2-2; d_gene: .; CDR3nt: TGTGCCAGCAGCGTGACCCAGGGTGCCCCCACCGGGGAGCTGTTTTTT; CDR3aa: CASSVTQGAPTGELFF
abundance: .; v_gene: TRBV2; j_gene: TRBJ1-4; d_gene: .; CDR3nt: TGTGCCAGCATTTTAGGGACATTAAGAACTAATGAAAAACTGTTTTTT; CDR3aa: CASILGTLRTNEKLFF
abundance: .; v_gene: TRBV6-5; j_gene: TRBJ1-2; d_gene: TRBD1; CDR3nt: TGTGCCAGCAGTTACTCGACAGGGGGCTATGGCTACACCTTC; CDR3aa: CASSYSTGGYGYTF
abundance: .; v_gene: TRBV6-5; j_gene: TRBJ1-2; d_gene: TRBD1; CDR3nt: TGTGCCAGCAGTTACTCAGGGGGCGCGCATCCTGGCTACACCTTC; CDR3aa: CASSYSGGAHPGYTF
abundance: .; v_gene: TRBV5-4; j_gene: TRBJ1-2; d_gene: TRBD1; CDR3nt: TGTGCCAGCAGCTTGGGGGGACAGGGTAGGGGTGACTATGGCTACACCTTC; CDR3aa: CASSLGGQGRGDYGYTF
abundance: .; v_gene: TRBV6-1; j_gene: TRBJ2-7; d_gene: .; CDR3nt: TGTGCCAGCAGTGAGCGGTCGGCCGGCGAGCAGTACTTC; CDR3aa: CASSERSAGEQYF
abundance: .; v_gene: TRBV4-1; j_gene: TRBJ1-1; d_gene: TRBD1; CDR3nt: TGCGCCAGCAGCCAAGACGAGGCGGCAGGGGGTATGAACACTGAAGCTTTCTTT; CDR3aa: CASSQDEAAGGMNTEAFF
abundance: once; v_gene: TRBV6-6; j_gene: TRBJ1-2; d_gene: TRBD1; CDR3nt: TGTGCCAGCAGTTCCCCCGAAGGGGGCTACTATGGCTACACCTTC; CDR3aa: CASSSPEGGYYGYTF
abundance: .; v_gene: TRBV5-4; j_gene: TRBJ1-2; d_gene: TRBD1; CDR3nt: TGTGCCAGCAGCTTGGTGGCCAGGGGGCTCAATGGCTACACCTTC; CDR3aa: CASSLVARGLNGYTF
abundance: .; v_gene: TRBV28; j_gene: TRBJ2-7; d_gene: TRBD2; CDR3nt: TGTGCCAGCAGTTTGCCGACTAGCGGGAGAACCGAGCAGTACTTC; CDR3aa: CASSLPTSGRTEQYF
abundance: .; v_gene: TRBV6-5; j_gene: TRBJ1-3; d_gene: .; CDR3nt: TGTGCCAGCAGCGCTGCCGGTGGGGCGGCATATATTTTT; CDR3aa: CASSAAGGAAYIF
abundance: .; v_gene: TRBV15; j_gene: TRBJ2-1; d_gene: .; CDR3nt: TGTGCCACCAGCCGAGCAGGGCAGCCTTACAATGAGCAGTTCTTC; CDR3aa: CATSRAGQPYNEQFF
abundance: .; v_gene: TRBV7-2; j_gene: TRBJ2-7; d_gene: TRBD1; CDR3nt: TGTGCCAGCAGCCCCGGGCAGGGGGTGTCCTACGAGCAGTACTTC; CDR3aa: CASSPGQGVSYEQYF
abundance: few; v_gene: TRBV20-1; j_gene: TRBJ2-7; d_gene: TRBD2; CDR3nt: TGCAGTGCTAGTCCCCTTAGCGGGGGTGGGACCTACGAGCAGTACTTC; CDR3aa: CSASPLSGGGTYEQYF
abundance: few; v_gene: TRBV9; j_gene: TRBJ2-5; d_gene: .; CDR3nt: TGTGCCAGCAGCGGGGGCGTTGAGGAGACCCAGTACTTC; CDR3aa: CASSGGVEETQYF
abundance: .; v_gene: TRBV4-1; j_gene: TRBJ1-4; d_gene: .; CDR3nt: TGCGCCAGCAGTCACCCGGGAGGGGCTAATGAAAAACTGTTTTTT; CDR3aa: CASSHPGGANEKLFF
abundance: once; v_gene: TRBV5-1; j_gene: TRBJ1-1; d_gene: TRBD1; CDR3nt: TGCGCCAGCAGTTTACAGGGGATGAACACTGAAGCTTTCTTT; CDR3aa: CASSLQGMNTEAFF
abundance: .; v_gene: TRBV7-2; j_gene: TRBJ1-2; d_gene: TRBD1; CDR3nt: TGTGCCAGCAGCTTAGTGAGGGGACAGGGCGATGGCTACACCTTC; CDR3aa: CASSLVRGQGDGYTF
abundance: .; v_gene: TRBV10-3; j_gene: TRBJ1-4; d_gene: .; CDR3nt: TGTGCCATCAGGAGTGAGGAAAAACTGTTTTTT; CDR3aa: CAIRSEEKLFF
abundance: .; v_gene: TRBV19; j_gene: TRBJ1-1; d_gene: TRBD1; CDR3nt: TGTGCCAGTAGTCCAAAACGCAGGGGGCTCGGCACTGAAGCTTTCTTT; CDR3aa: CASSPKRRGLGTEAFF
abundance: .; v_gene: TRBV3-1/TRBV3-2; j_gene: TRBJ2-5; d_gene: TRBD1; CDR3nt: TGTGCCAGCAACCGGGTAGGGGGCGACCAAGAGACCCAGTACTTC; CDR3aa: CASNRVGGDQETQYF
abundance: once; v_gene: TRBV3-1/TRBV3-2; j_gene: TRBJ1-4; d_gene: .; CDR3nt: TGTGCCAGCAGCCAATCCGGGGTCAATGAAAAACTGTTTTTT; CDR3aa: CASSQSGVNEKLFF
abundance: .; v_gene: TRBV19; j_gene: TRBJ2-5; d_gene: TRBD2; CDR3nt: TGTGCCAGTAGTCCCTCCCTAGCGGGAGGGGGAGAGACCCAGTACTTC; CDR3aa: CASSPSLAGGGETQYF
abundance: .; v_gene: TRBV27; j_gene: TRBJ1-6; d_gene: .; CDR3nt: TGTGCCAGCAGTTTATTCGGGTCCAATTCACCCCTCCACTTT; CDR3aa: CASSLFGSNSPLHF